This TCR beta chain was sequenced for a study of cytomegalovirus exposure and HLA in healthy donors. At the level of the study: Of several hundred genotyped donors, roughly 80% grouped in the Caucasian-associated ancestry cluster. Findings and caveats of the study: The study designated around 150 TCR beta chains cytomegalovirus-associated.

V lost 3 bases to trimming and J lost 0 bases, with 9 bases between them. The CDR3 is 16 residues long. Germline V gene data show CDR1 as MNHEY and CDR2 as SMNVEV (reference sequence). The PCR contained 60 Vbeta and 13 Jbeta primers. Profiling relied on immunoSEQ multiplex PCR, and the TCRdb table lists in-frame clones only, not all of them. The table shows over 150,000 clones, with 75% occurring only once. A word on this clone: What it binds is not known.

The source of this sequence is a man between 18 and 29 years old in good health and CMV-seronegative. This chain uses TRBV27 with TRBJ1-6; D unclear. What was sequenced was PBMCs. The CDR3 coding sequence is TGTGCCAGCAGTTTCGACACGAGCTCCTATAATTCACCCCTCCACTTT. Its protein product is CASSFDTSSYNSPLHF.